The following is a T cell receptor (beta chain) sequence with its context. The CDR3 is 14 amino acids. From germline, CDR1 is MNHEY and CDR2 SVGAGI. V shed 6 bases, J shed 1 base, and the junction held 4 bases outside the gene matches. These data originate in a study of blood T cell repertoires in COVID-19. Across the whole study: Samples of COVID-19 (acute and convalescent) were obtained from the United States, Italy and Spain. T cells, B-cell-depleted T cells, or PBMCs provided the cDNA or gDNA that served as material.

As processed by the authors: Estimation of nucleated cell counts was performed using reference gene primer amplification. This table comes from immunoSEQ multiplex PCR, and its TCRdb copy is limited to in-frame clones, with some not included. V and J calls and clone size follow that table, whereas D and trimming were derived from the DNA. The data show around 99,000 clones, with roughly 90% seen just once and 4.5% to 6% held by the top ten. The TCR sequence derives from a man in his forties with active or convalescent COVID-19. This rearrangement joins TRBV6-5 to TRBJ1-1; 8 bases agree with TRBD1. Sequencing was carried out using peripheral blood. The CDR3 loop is CASRGTGRNTEAFF. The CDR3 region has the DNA TGTGCCAGCAGGGGGACAGGTCGGAACACTGAAGCTTTCTTT.